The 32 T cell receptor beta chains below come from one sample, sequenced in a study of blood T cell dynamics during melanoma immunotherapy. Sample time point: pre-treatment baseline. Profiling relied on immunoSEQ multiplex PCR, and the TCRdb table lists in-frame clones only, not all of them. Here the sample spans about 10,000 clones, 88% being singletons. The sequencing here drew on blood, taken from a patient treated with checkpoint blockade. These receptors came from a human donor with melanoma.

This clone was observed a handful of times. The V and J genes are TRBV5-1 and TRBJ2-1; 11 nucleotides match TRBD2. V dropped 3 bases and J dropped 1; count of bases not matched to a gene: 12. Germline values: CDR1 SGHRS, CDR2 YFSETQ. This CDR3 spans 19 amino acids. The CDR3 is CASSSDMTSGIRSYNEQFF. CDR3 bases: TGCGCCAGCAGCTCCGACATGACTAGCGGGATACGGTCCTACAATGAGCAGTTCTTC.

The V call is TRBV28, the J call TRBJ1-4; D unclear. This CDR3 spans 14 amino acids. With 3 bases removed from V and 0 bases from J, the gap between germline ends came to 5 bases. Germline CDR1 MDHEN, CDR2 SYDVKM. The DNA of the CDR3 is TGTGCCAGCAGTTTCCACACAACTAATGAAAAACTGTTTTTT. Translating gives CASSFHTTNEKLFF.

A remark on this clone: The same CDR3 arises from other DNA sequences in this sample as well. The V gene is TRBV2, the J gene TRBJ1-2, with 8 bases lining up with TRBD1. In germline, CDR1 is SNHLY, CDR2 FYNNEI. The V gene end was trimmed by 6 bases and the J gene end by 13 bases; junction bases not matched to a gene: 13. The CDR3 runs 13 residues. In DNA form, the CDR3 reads TGTGCCAGCAGGCAAGAGTCGACAGGGGAGGGCACCTTC. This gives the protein CASRQESTGEGTF.

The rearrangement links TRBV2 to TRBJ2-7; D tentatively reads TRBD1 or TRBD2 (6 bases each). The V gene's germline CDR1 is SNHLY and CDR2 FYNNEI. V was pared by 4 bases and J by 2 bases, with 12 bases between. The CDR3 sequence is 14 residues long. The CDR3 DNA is TGTGCCAGCAGTGCCCGGGGGCCTACCTACGAGCAGTACTTC. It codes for CASSARGPTYEQYF.

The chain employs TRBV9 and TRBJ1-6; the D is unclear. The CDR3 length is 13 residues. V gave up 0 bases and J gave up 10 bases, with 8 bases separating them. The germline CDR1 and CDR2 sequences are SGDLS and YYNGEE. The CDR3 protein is CASSVGFDSPLHF. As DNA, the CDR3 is TGTGCCAGCAGCGTAGGGTTCGACTCACCCCTCCACTTT. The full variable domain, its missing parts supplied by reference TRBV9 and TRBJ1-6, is DSGVTQTPKHLITATGQRVTLRCSPRSGDLSVYWYQQSLDQGLQFLIQYYNGEERAKGNILERFSAQQFPDLHSELNLSSLELGDSALYFCASSVGFDSPLHFGNGTRLTVT.

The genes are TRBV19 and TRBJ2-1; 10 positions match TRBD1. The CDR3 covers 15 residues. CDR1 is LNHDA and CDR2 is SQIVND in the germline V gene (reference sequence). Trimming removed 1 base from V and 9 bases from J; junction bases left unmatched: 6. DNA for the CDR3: TGTGCCAGTAGTATAGCGGGACAGGGGATAATTGAGCAGTTCTTC. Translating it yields CASSIAGQGIIEQFF.

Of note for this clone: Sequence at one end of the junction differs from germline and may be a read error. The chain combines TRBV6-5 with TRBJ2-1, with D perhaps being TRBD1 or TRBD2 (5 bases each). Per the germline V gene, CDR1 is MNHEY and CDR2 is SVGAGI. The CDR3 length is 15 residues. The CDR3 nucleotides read TGTGCCAGCAGTTACTCGAGGGCAGGGAGAAATGGGCAGTTCTTC. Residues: CASSYSRAGRNGQFF.

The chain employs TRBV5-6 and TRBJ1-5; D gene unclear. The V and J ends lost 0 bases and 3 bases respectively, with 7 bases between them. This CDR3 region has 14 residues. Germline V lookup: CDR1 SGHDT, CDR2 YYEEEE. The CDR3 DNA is TGTGCCAGCAGCTTGGCAGGCCTCAATCAGCCCCAGCATTTT. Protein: CASSLAGLNQPQHF.

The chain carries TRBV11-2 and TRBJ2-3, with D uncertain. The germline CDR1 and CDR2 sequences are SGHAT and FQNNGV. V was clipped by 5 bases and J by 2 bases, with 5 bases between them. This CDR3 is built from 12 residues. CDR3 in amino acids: CASSPTTDTQYF. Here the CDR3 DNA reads TGTGCCAGCAGCCCAACCACAGATACGCAGTATTTT.

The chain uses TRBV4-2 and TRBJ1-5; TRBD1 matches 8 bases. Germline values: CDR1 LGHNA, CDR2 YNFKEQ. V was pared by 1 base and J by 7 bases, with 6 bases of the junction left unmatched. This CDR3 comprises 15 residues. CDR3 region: CASSQAGQGNQPQHF. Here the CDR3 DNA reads TGTGCCAGCAGCCAAGCTGGACAGGGTAACCAGCCCCAGCATTTT.

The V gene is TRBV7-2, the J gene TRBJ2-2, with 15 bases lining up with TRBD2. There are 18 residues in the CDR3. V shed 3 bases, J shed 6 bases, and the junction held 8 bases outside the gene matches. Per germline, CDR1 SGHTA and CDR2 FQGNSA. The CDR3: CASSFGLAGGGGAGELFF. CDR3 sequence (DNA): TGTGCCAGCAGCTTTGGACTAGCGGGAGGGGGAGGGGCCGGGGAGCTGTTTTTT.

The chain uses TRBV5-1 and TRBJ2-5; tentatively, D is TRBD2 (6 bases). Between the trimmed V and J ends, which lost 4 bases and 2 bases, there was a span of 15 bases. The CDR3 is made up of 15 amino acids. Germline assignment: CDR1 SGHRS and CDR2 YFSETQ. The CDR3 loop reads CASSLHASGQETQYF. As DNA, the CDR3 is TGCGCCAGCAGCCTCCATGCGAGCGGGCAAGAGACCCAGTACTTC.

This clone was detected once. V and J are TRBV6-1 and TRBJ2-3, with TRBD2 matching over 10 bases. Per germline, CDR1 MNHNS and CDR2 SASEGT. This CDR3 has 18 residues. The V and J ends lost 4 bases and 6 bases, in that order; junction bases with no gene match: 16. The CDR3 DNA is TGTGCCAGCAGTGGACTAGCGGGCCAGGCGGGACGGCGGGATACGCAGTATTTT. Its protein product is CASSGLAGQAGRRDTQYF.

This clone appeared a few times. The CDR3 loop reads CASSLGTGTYYGYTF. DNA of the CDR3: TGCGCCAGCAGCTTGGGGACAGGGACCTACTATGGCTACACCTTC. The rearrangement links TRBV5-1 to TRBJ1-2, with 8 bases identical to TRBD1. Germline V gene lookup returns CDR1 SGHRS and CDR2 YFSETQ. The CDR3 spans 15 residues. The V gene end was trimmed by 0 bases and the J gene end by 3 bases; junction bases not matched to a gene: 4.

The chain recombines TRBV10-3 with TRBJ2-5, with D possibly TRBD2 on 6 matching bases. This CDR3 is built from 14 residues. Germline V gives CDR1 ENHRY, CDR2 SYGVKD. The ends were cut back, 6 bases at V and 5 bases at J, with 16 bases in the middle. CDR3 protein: CAIRDSGLGETQYF. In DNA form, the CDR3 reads TGTGCCATCAGAGATAGCGGCCTAGGGGAGACCCAGTACTTC.

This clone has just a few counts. CDR3 coding DNA: TGTGCCAGCAGCCCGCCCGGGGCTAGCGGGAACAATGAGCAGTTCTTC. The encoded protein is CASSPPGASGNNEQFF. The chain joins TRBV7-9 to TRBJ2-1, with 9 bases matching TRBD2. Germline CDR1 is SEHNR and CDR2 is FQNEAQ (reference sequence). CDR3 length: 16 amino acids. V trimming: 5 bases; J trimming: 5 bases; junction bases outside the gene matches: 10.

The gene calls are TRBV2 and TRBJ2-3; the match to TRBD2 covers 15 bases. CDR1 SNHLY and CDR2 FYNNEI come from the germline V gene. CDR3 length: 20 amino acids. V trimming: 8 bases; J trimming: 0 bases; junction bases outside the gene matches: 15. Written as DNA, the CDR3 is TGTGCCAGCGGGGGGAGGACTAGCGGGAGGGCCGGTGCTAGCACAGATACGCAGTATTTT. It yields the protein CASGGRTSGRAGASTDTQYF.

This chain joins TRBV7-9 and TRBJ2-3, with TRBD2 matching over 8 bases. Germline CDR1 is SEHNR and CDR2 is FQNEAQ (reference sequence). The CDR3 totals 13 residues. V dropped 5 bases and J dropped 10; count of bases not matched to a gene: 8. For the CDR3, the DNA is TGTGCCAGCAGCGTTAGCGGGGTCTGGTCGCAGTATTTT. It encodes CASSVSGVWSQYF.

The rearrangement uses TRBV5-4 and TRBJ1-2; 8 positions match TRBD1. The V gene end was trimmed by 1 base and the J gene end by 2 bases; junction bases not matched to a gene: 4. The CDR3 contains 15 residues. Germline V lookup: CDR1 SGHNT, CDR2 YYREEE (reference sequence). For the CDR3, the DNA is TGTGCCAGCAGCTTGCGCAACAGGGGGAACTATGGCTACACCTTC. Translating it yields CASSLRNRGNYGYTF. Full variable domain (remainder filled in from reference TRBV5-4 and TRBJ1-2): ETGVTQSPTHLIKTRGQQVTLRCSSQSGHNTVSWYQQALGQGPQFIFQYYREEENGRGNFPPRFSGLQFPNYSSELNVNALELDDSALYLCASSLRNRGNYGYTFGSGTRLTVV.

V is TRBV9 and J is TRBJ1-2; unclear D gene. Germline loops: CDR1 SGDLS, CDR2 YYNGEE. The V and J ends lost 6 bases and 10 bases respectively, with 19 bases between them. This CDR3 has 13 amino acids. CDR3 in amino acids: CASKSRHKKNYTF. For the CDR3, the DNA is TGTGCCAGCAAATCGAGACATAAAAAAAACTACACCTTC.

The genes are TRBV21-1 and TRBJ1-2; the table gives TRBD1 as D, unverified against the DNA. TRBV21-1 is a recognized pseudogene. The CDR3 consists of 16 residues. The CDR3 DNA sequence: TGTGCCAGCAGCAAAGATAGTGACAGGGCCGGCTATGGCTACACCTTC. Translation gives CASSKDSDRAGYGYTF.

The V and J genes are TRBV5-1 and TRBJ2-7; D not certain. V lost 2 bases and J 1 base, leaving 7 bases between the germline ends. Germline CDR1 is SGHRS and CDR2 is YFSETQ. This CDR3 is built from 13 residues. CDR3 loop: CASSLELSYEQYF. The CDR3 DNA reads TGCGCCAGCAGCTTAGAGCTGTCCTACGAGCAGTACTTC.

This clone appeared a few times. Written as DNA, the CDR3 is TGTGCCAGCAGCGGGACAGCTAATGAAAAACTGTTTTTT. Protein product: CASSGTANEKLFF. The chain is built from TRBV2 and TRBJ1-4, with 7 nucleotides matching TRBD1. Germline loops: CDR1 SNHLY, CDR2 FYNNEI. The CDR3 covers 13 residues. V trimming: 6 bases; J trimming: 3 bases; junction bases outside the gene matches: 1.

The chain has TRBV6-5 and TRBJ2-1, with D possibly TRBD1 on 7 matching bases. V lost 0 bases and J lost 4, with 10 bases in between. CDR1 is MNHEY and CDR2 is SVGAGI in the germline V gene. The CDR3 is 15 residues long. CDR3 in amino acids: CASSYSAGGYNEQFF. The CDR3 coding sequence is TGTGCCAGCAGTTACTCAGCAGGGGGGTACAATGAGCAGTTCTTC.

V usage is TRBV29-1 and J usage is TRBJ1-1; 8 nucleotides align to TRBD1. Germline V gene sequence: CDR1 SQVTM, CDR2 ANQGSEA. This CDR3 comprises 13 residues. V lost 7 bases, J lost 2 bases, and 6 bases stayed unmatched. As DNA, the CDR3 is TGCAGCGCTCACAGGGGGAGCAACACTGAAGCTTTCTTT. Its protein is CSAHRGSNTEAFF.

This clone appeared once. CDR3 region: CASSVALGGGQETQYF. The CDR3 DNA sequence: TGTGCCAGCAGCGTAGCTTTGGGGGGCGGCCAGGAGACCCAGTACTTC. The rearrangement links TRBV9 to TRBJ2-5; D may be TRBD1 or TRBD2 (6 bases each). In germline, CDR1 is SGDLS, CDR2 YYNGEE. The CDR3 totals 16 residues. Trimming stripped 0 bases from V and 5 bases from J, with 17 bases between. The full variable domain, its missing parts supplied by reference TRBV9 and TRBJ2-5, is DSGVTQTPKHLITATGQRVTLRCSPRSGDLSVYWYQQSLDQGLQFLIQYYNGEERAKGNILERFSAQQFPDLHSELNLSSLELGDSALYFCASSVALGGGQETQYFGPGTRLLVL.

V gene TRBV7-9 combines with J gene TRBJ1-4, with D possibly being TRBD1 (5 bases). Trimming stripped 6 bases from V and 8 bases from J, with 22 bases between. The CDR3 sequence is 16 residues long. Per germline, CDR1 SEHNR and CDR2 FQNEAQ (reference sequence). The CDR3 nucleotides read TGTGCCAGCAGAAGCATGGGAACAAGGGGCGGGGAAAAACTGTTTTTT. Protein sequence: CASRSMGTRGGEKLFF.

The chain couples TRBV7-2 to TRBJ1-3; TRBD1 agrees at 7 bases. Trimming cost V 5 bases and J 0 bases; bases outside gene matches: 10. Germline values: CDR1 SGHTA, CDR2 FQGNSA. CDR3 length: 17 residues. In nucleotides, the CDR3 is TGTGCCAGCAGCGCGCCGGGACAGAGTTCCTCTGGAAACACCATATATTTT. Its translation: CASSAPGQSSSGNTIYF.

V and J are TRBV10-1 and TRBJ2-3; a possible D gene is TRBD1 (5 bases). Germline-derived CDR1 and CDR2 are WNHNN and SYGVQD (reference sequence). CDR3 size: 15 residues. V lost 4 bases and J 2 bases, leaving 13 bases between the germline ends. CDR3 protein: CASSGSGQATDTQYF. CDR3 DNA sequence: TGCGCCAGCAGTGGGTCAGGGCAAGCCACAGATACGCAGTATTTT.

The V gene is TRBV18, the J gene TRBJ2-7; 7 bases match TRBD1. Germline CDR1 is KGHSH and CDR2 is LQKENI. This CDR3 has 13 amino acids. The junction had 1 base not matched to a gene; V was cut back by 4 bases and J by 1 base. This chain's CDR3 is CASSLGQSYEQYV. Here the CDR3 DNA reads TGTGCCAGCTCACTGGGACAGTCCTACGAGCAGTACGTC.

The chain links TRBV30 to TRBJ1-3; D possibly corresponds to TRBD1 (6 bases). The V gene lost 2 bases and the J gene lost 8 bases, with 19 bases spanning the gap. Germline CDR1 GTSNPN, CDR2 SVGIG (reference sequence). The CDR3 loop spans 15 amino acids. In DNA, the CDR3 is TGTGCCTGGAGTTTTGGGGACACCACCAGCGACACCATATATTTT. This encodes CAWSFGDTTSDTIYF.

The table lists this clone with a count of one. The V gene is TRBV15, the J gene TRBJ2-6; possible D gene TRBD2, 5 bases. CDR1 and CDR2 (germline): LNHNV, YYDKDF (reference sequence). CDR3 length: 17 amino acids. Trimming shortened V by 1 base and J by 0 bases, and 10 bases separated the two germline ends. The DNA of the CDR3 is TGTGCCACCAGCAGAGCGGGGTTGCTCTCTGGGGCCAACGTCCTGACTTTC. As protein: CATSRAGLLSGANVLTF.